This T cell receptor beta chain is drawn from a study of graft-versus-host responses after intestinal transplantation. In regard to this clone: What it recognizes is unknown.

Only in-frame clones appear in the TCRdb table, and some are missing; sequencing was by immunoSEQ multiplex PCR. The sample lists 45,000 or so clones, over 75% occurring once. Study-level results: There were GvH clones found in recipient marrow, and some of them appeared first in ileum or blood.

Germline CDR1 reads MNHNS; CDR2 reads SASEGT. Trimming stripped 8 bases from V and 4 bases from J, with 11 bases between. This CDR3 comprises 12 residues. The TCR comes from a human patient who received an intestinal transplant, so some T cells may come from the graft donor. Material: PBMCs, obtained 524 days after transplant. The genes are TRBV6-1 and TRBJ1-2; D remains unclear. CDR3 DNA sequence: TGTGCCAGCTTCTGGCAGCCCTATGGCTACACCTTC. Residues: CASFWQPYGYTF.